This T cell receptor beta chain was obtained from a study of blood T cells in healthy people across ages (dated by TCRdb to about 2015). With respect to the entire study: In model experiments, roughly one uniquely barcoded TCR beta cDNA molecule per two T cells was captured by template switching. To track age-related changes in TCR beta repertoire diversity, the study relied on deep sequencing normalized with unique cDNA molecular identifiers. The donors were split into four age groups: young (average 16 years), middle-aged (roughly 39), aged (more than 60) and long-lived (approximately 80). Donors of different ages were randomly distributed across sequencing lanes to avoid experimental bias. The study analyzed two additional independent replicas of 1 million unique cDNA reads from the same blood draw for two donors, one aged 18 to 30 and one aged 80 or older. Overall study outcomes, separate from this receptor: Observed TCR beta diversity per million T cells fell roughly linearly with age, and a significant reduction was already apparent by age about 36. Estimates of total diversity based on one million sequenced T cells were regarded as lower bounds and as underestimates. Compared with the aged group, the long-lived group had more naive CD4+ T cells, fewer expanded clones and increased TCR diversity, suggesting age selection. A strong correlation was found between observed TCR beta diversity and the percentage of naive T cells measured by flow cytometry. Conclusive comparison of naive and antigen-experienced compartments was prevented by the profiling of bulk unsorted PBMCs. Donor CMV infection status was unknown, potentially confounding age-related changes in expanded clonotypes.

With respect to this clonotype: Its antigen has not been determined. Within one base of it there is no much larger clone, and no base qualities were kept.

Systemically healthy Caucasian individuals from Russia, some 40 in total and aged about 6 to 95 years, were included as donors. Each donor gave ten milliliters of peripheral blood, collected into EDTA-treated Vacutainer tubes. Ficoll-Paque density-gradient centrifugation was used to isolate PBMCs, with at least 6 million obtained per sample. Total RNA, at least 5 micrograms per sample, was extracted from PBMCs with Trizol reagent. For every donor, an aliquot of PBMCs went through flow cytometry to measure the percentages of naive CD45RAhigh/CD27high T cells. Library preparation was by 5' RACE. The sequencing machine was an Illumina HiSeq 2500. A second PCR of roughly 7 to 11 cycles was performed with a sample-barcoded 5' primer and a J-beta primer mix. Each TCR beta cDNA molecule received a unique molecular identifier from a template-switch 5' adaptor carrying 12 random nucleotides. At least 3 million CDR3-containing paired-end reads were obtained from each sample. First-strand cDNA was synthesized from all RNA with the Mint cDNA synthesis kit, primed by a TRBC-specific oligonucleotide. After uracil-DNA glycosylase treatment, a first 18-cycle PCR used universal primers M1SS and BC2_uni_R on all cDNA. On the authors' methods: Each sample was normalized by randomly selecting 1 million high-quality reads, each carrying a distinct molecular identifier. Instead of being binned into consensus sequences, reads with shared molecular identifiers were discarded. MiTCR, with a Q25 quality threshold and the strictest error-elimination algorithm, was used for CDR3 identification, clonotype clustering and error correction. Lower-bound total TCR beta diversity was estimated with a nonparametric unseen species model using Euler transformation. Using fastp trimming at Q25 and MiXCR clonotype assembly, TCRdb reanalyzed the public sequencing data and kept in-frame beta chains. All rows with the same CDR3 protein become a single entry with the most common DNA and genes. TCRdb's processing, not the authors' own work, is the source of the V and J calls. The sample records about 640,000 distinct CDR3 sequences, about 54% of which are singletons. Clones ranked in the top ten supply around 37% of the sample.

This clonotype was sampled from a man in his fifties or sixties in good health. Sequences were obtained from blood.

CDR3 region: CASSSPGSLNYGYTF. The sequenced DNA: TGTGCCAGCAGCTCGCCAGGCAGTCTCAACTATGGCTACACCTTC. The V and J segments used are TRBV6-5 and TRBJ1-2, with the D gene too uncertain to name. The CDR3, cysteine through phenylalanine, is 15 amino acids long. Only CDR3 DNA remains: 45 bases, in frame from the first base. The trim is 6 bases for V and 2 bases for J, with a gap of 16 bases between the germline ends. According to the germline V gene, CDR1 reads MNHEY and CDR2 reads SVGAGI.